A selection of T cell receptor beta chains follows, all from one sample in a study of cytomegalovirus exposure and HLA in healthy donors. Sequencing was performed with immunoSEQ multiplex PCR; in TCRdb, only in-frame clones are kept and a portion is missing. The profile shows 250,000 to 350,000 clones, 75% to 90% of them singletons. Sequencing input: PBMCs. All receptors come from a man aged 40-49 years in good health and CMV-seropositive. The CDR3 runs from the conserved cysteine through the conserved F or W. The order of the fields is J gene, clone size, V gene, D gene, CDR3 protein, CDR3 DNA. The D gene is left open where the match is weak. Size is stated for part of the rows, as once, few or many counts, or as a class when the clone is expanded.

TRBJ1-1 few TRBV5-5 . CASRFVRGTEAFF TGTGCCAGCAGATTTGTCCGGGGCACTGAAGCTTTCTTT
TRBJ2-1 . TRBV6-5 . CASSLSAGINEQFF TGTGCCAGCAGTCTTAGCGCGGGGATCAATGAGCAGTTCTTC
TRBJ2-7 . TRBV5-8 TRBD1 CASSLESGETGGVYEQYF TGTGCCAGCAGCTTGGAGAGCGGCGAGACAGGGGGTGTCTACGAGCAGTACTTC
TRBJ1-2 . TRBV4-1 . CASSQEGGPNYGYTF TGCGCCAGCAGCCAAGAGGGGGGACCCAACTATGGCTACACCTTC
TRBJ2-3 . TRBV19 . CASSILGGTDTQYF TGTGCCAGTAGTATTCTGGGAGGCACAGATACGCAGTATTTT
TRBJ2-1 . TRBV5-1 TRBD1 CASSLGGTASYNEQFF TGCGCCAGCAGCTTGGGGGGGACAGCCTCCTACAATGAGCAGTTCTTC
TRBJ1-2 . TRBV27 TRBD1 CASAPSGTGVGYTF TGTGCCAGCGCACCTTCGGGGACAGGGGTCGGCTACACCTTC
TRBJ1-2 once TRBV21-1 . CASSKDRGEVYGYTF TGTGCCAGCAGCAAAGACAGGGGCGAGGTCTATGGCTACACCTTC
TRBJ1-5 once TRBV10-3 TRBD1 CAISEPGQGLRQPQHF TGTGCCATCAGTGAGCCGGGACAGGGGTTACGTCAGCCCCAGCATTTT
TRBJ2-2 . TRBV27 TRBD2 CASSPPLGRGTNTGELFF TGTGCCAGCAGTCCCCCTCTCGGGCGGGGGACGAACACCGGGGAGCTGTTTTTT
TRBJ2-7 . TRBV5-4 . CASSWAGDNSYEQYF TGTGCCAGCAGCTGGGCCGGGGATAACTCCTACGAGCAGTACTTC
TRBJ2-6 . TRBV27 TRBD1 CASTRTGVISGANVLTF TGTGCCAGCACCCGGACAGGGGTCATCTCTGGGGCCAACGTCCTGACTTTC
TRBJ2-7 . TRBV5-6 . CASSGPPAGGADEQYF TGTGCCAGCAGCGGACCTCCGGCGGGCGGGGCGGACGAGCAGTACTTC
TRBJ2-2 . TRBV2 TRBD2 CASRDLLAGGGLFF TGTGCCAGCAGAGATCTACTAGCGGGAGGCGGGCTGTTTTTT
TRBJ1-2 . TRBV9 . CASSVGDIPNYGYTF TGTGCCAGCAGCGTAGGTGACATACCTAACTATGGCTACACCTTC
TRBJ1-2 . TRBV9 TRBD1 CASSADRQGGDYGYTF TGTGCCAGCAGCGCCGACCGACAGGGTGGAGACTACGGCTACACCTTC
TRBJ1-1 few TRBV19 . CASRSPGGRNTEAFF TGTGCCAGCCGTAGTCCGGGGGGGAGGAACACTGAAGCTTTCTTT
TRBJ1-1 few TRBV6-6 . CASSYQGGTEAFF TGTGCCAGCAGTTACCAGGGAGGTACTGAAGCTTTCTTT
TRBJ1-1 . TRBV6-1 . CASSEVTAEAFF TGTGCCAGCAGTGAAGTCACAGCTGAAGCTTTCTTT
TRBJ1-1 . TRBV11-2 TRBD1 CASSTRDRGTEAFF TGTGCCAGCAGTACCCGGGACAGGGGAACTGAAGCTTTCTTT
TRBJ1-4 . TRBV28 . CASSLGGGEKLFF TGTGCCAGCAGTTTAGGGGGGGGTGAAAAACTGTTTTTT
TRBJ2-5 . TRBV7-9 TRBD1 CASSLGDRGFQETQYF TGTGCCAGCAGCTTGGGGGACAGGGGGTTCCAAGAGACCCAGTACTTC
TRBJ2-3 . TRBV6-4 TRBD2 CASSAPRLAGGLADTQYF TGTGCCAGCAGTGCCCCCCGACTAGCGGGAGGATTGGCAGATACGCAGTATTTT
TRBJ2-1 . TRBV27 TRBD2 CASSWAGTSGRNEQFF TGTGCCAGCAGTTGGGCCGGGACTAGCGGGAGGAATGAGCAGTTCTTC
TRBJ2-7 . TRBV7-9 TRBD2 CSSSVAGDRAYEQYF TGTTCCAGCAGTGTCGCGGGAGATCGGGCCTACGAGCAGTACTTC
TRBJ1-5 . TRBV30 . CAWSMGPGGNQPQHF TGTGCCTGGAGTATGGGGCCAGGGGGCAATCAGCCCCAGCATTTT
TRBJ2-7 once TRBV4-1 TRBD2 CASSQELALYEQYF TGCGCCAGCAGCCAAGAACTAGCGTTGTACGAGCAGTACTTC
TRBJ2-4 . TRBV14 TRBD1 CASSQARQGFSKNIQYF TGTGCCAGCAGCCAAGCCCGACAGGGATTTTCCAAAAACATTCAGTACTTC
TRBJ1-5 few TRBV6-5 . CASSPISSNQPQHF TGTGCCAGCAGTCCCATTAGTAGCAATCAGCCCCAGCATTTT
TRBJ2-7 once TRBV28 TRBD2 CASSPPTSGGSYEQYF TGTGCCAGCAGTCCCCCGACTAGCGGGGGCTCCTACGAGCAGTACTTC
TRBJ2-3 . TRBV6-5 . CASRLDSTTDTQYF TGTGCCAGCAGACTGGACAGCACCACAGATACGCAGTATTTT
TRBJ2-5 . TRBV7-9 . CASSSARVETQYF TGTGCCAGCAGCTCCGCCCGGGTGGAGACCCAGTACTTC
TRBJ2-1 . TRBV29-1 TRBD2 CSALGTSGNNEQFF TGCAGCGCCTTAGGGACTAGCGGGAACAATGAGCAGTTCTTC
TRBJ2-2 . TRBV2 . CASSVRGMAGELFF TGTGCCAGCAGTGTAAGGGGTATGGCCGGGGAGCTGTTTTTT
TRBJ2-7 . TRBV18 TRBD2 CVSSPPSSGYYEQYF TGTGTCAGCTCACCACCGTCTAGCGGTTACTACGAGCAGTACTTC